This T cell receptor (beta chain) was sequenced in a study of shared clonotypes between healthy human individuals (dated by TCRdb to the early 2020s). For the study in its entirety: Two women and a few men aged 18 to 49 years were included in the cohort. For each donor, three plates each were used for CD4 naive and CD4 memory, two plates were used for CD8 naive, and one plate was used for CD8 memory. To estimate repertoire size and how much clonotypes are shared between individuals, the study performed deep sequencing of blood TCR repertoires from 4 to 6 healthy adults. Libraries were prepared and TCR repertoires were sequenced by different laboratories using diverse techniques, in order to increase sequencing depth and limit assay-specific biases. Leukapheresis yielded between about 0.94 and 9.5 billion PBMCs per donor.

Broad study findings and their caveats: Larger estimated clonotype richness was generally found for naive subsets than for memory subsets. Incomplete sequencing was indicated by rarefaction of sorted-subset datasets, despite the large sequencing depth. Pairwise subsampling indicated that sequencing depth was expected to affect the degree of clonotype sharing among donors. Clonotypes shared by all four sorted-subset donors showed higher generation probabilities than non-shared clonotypes. Only blood was sampled, and tissue TCR repertoires likely differ from those in blood. Sharing across several donors was observed for 4.5% to 6.5% of naive CD4, less than 4% of naive CD8, 2% to 2.5% of memory CD4, and roughly 0.43% of memory CD8 clonotypes. Because the study included only a small number of donors, the genetic and exposure-history diversity represented was limited.

Concerning this clone: Its target antigen remains unknown. No base-level quality is on record; no much larger clone is a single base apart.

Using the deep immunoSEQ assay, TCR CDR3 regions were amplified from genomic DNA by multiplex PCR. Genomic DNA extracted from each cell subset was distributed evenly over all wells of several immunoSEQ 96-well plates, and each plate served as one replicate. For sorted subsets, roughly 200 ng of genomic DNA, equivalent to 25,000 to 35,000 T cell genomes, went into each replicate PCR. Purified libraries were quantified with a Qubit 3.0 fluorometer, sized on a Bioanalyzer 2100, and re-quantified with the KAPA Library Quantification kit. A separate single-read 150-cycle Illumina NextSeq 550 flow cell was used to sequence each immunoSEQ 96-well plate. The source study handled its data this way. Because the immunoSEQ output included only junctional sequences and no quality scores, the filtering could not be the same as the filtering used for full-length reads. Sequences were annotated with PyIR, a Python wrapper for IgBLAST v1.9, and V/J genes and CDR3 were assigned using IMGT germline references. Reads were filtered out if the reads had weak V/J assignments (E-value above 1e-6), no CDR3, stop codons, out-of-frame junctions, or ambiguous translated residues. V3J clonotypes were defined by identical inferred V gene, J gene, and CDR3 amino acid sequence. The percentage overlap between two repertoires was calculated by dividing the number of shared unique clonotypes by the size of the smaller repertoire. RTK rarefaction, the Chao1 estimator, and Recon v2.1 estimates of unobserved clonotypes were used to assess repertoire richness. Generation probabilities for all TCRbeta clonotypes obtained by the gDNA method from four donors were computed using OLGA. TCRdb mirrors the immuneACCESS table, restricted to in-frame sequences. Some clones are absent from its copies; in checked studies, under half trace to an unresolved V gene, and the reason for the others is unknown. D and trimming were read from the DNA, whereas the V and J calls and clone size are those reported in that table. This sample gives 2,500,000 or so clones in total; roughly 92% of them show up just once. The ten largest clones represent 0.37% of the sample.

Donors were healthy HIV-negative adults with no recently reported acute infections or vaccinations. Every donor was a Caucasian adult living in Nashville, Tennessee, USA. CD4+ T cells were enriched by magnetic negative selection; naive cells were then positively selected on CD45RA, and the negative fraction formed the memory subset. Blood was collected by leukapheresis, and PBMCs were isolated by Ficoll-Histopaque density gradient centrifugation and then cryopreserved in liquid nitrogen vapor phase. Analytical flow cytometry was used to check the purity and quantity of every magnetically sorted T cell population. Each sorted fraction had its genomic DNA isolated and then quantified by UV absorbance on a Nanodrop 2000c. The sequencing sample was made of naive CD4+ T cells from PBMCs. Read against the paper, the sample's cell subset or site label means: CD45RA+ positively selected. The sequence derives from a man between 18 and 29 years old in good health. Some clones in this sample may be carry-over from other donors' samples.

The CDR3 protein sequence reads: CSARPGETQYF. The DNA is TGCAGCGCACGTCCCGGAGAGACCCAGTACTTC. This sequence uses TRBV29-1 and TRBJ2-5, with no confidently assigned D gene. In the germline V gene, CDR1 corresponds to SQVTM and CDR2 to ANQGSEA. Trimming at the junction amounts to 7 bases on V and 4 bases on J, and the germline ends lie 10 bases apart. The CDR3 runs 11 amino acids, cysteine and phenylalanine included. The kept DNA is CDR3 alone, 33 bases in frame from the first base.